The rows below give T cell receptor beta chains drawn from one sample of a study of OX40 agonist ivuxolimab in advanced cancers. Profiled with immunoSEQ multiplex PCR; TCRdb holds only in-frame clones, not every one. This table has roughly 100,000 clones, roughly 88% appearing once. The starting material was CD4+ or CD8+ T cells sorted from blood, obtained in a trial of the OX40 agonist ivuxolimab. The source of these receptors is an adult with an advanced solid tumor such as melanoma, head and neck, liver or kidney cancer. The conserved cysteine and the conserved F or W are not part of the CDR3 here. Size tells how often a clone was seen (once, few, many) or the class of an expanded clone, and some rows leave it out.

TRBV19	TRBJ2-6	NA	ASSVLVSGANVLT
TRBV19	TRBJ1-1	NA	ASSIDGGQDTEAF
TRBV6-6	TRBJ1-1	few	ASRIGGHTEAF
TRBV27	TRBJ2-7	medium-sized	ASSPTGVTGTKEQY
TRBV9	TRBJ2-2	NA	ASSVLEGPNTGELF
TRBV5-5	TRBJ2-4	NA	ASSFGGTGNIQY
TRBV27	TRBJ1-5	NA	ASSFRQGASGNQPQH
TRBV15	TRBJ1-3	NA	ATSRDRHSGNTIY
TRBV7-9	TRBJ2-7	NA	ASSRSPYEQY
TRBV5-4	TRBJ2-1	NA	ASSYTSGRDNEQF
TRBV5-6	TRBJ1-2	NA	ASSLYYPGQRDYGYT
TRBV5-4	TRBJ2-7	NA	ASSSYKDISYEQY
TRBV11-3	TRBJ2-5	NA	ASSLIGETQY
TRBV4-2	TRBJ2-1	NA	ASSQGTSGRAGEQF
TRBV19	TRBJ1-1	NA	ASSISPGARGEAF
TRBV6-5	TRBJ2-1	NA	ASTAGGAGSNEQF
TRBV7-2	TRBJ1-5	NA	ASSFGRDNQPQH
TRBV19	TRBJ2-7	once	ASWGLRRYEQY
TRBV7-2	TRBJ2-7	NA	ASSLSPSYEQY
TRBV30	TRBJ1-3	NA	AWISDLNTIY
TRBV30	TRBJ2-2	NA	AWSAAFGELF
TRBV7-2	TRBJ2-1	NA	ASSLRNEQF
TRBV7-2	TRBJ1-2	NA	ASSLAAAKTSHSGYT
TRBV7-2	TRBJ2-1	NA	ASIPRVRVMDEQF
TRBV30	TRBJ2-1	NA	AWSGLAWNEQF
TRBV18	TRBJ1-1	NA	ASSPTRGTEAF
TRBV9	TRBJ2-2	NA	ASSVVNGELF
TRBV29-1	TRBJ1-1	NA	SVEEAGRAF
TRBV11-2	TRBJ1-1	few	ASIRQGYTEAF
TRBV30	TRBJ2-1	once	AWRPGGGRGNEQF
TRBV28	TRBJ2-5	NA	ASRGQYQETQY
TRBV7-9	TRBJ2-1	NA	ASSLQAEFYNEQF
TRBV19	TRBJ1-5	NA	ASTPPQIYQPQH
TRBV11-3	TRBJ2-7	NA	ASSLGEGQAHEQY
TRBV2	TRBJ2-3	NA	ASGGGPDTQY
TRBV6-1	TRBJ1-1	NA	ASSEDPNTEAF
TRBV6-6	TRBJ1-1	NA	ASSGRGDMNTEAF
TRBV5-4	TRBJ2-5	NA	ASSLGTRETQY
TRBV10-3	TRBJ2-1	NA	AIRSGTAYNEQF